This T cell receptor beta chain was documented in a study of CD8+ T cells in alopecia areata. Overall study context: Tofacitinib continued for 6 to 18 months and was then withheld for 6 months. Findings and caveats of the study: Scalp and blood samples kept many expanded lesional clones throughout tofacitinib. Significant decreases in scalp clonality and expanded CD8+ clones followed tofacitinib treatment.

Germline values: CDR1 MNHEY, CDR2 SVGAGI. The ends were cut back, 8 bases at V and 5 bases at J, with 13 bases in the middle. The CDR3 has 14 residues. As for treatment: oral pan-JAK inhibitor, 5-10 mg twice daily. From alopecia areata patients, lesional scalp punch biopsies and peripheral blood were collected. cDNA serving as the sequencing template came from extracted, reverse transcribed RNA. Sequencing used immunoSEQ multiplex PCR; TCRdb keeps in-frame clones, though not all of them. Here the sample spans about 250,000 clones, 45% to 70% being singletons. With regard to this clone: Its antigen is unidentified.

The sequence was obtained from a human donor with alopecia areata. This rearrangement joins TRBV6-5 to TRBJ1-6; D call uncertain. Material: CD4+ T cells sorted from blood, obtained at roughly week 53, from a patient treated with tofacitinib. The CDR3 DNA reads TGTGCCAGCGGGAGGAGCATACATAATTCACCCCTCCACTTT. This codes for CASGRSIHNSPLHF.